Listed here are 11 T cell receptor beta chains from one sample, sequenced in a study of blood T cell repertoires in COVID-19. Clones were read by immunoSEQ multiplex PCR, and TCRdb kept only the in-frame ones, dropping some. In the table there are around 200,000 clones, 75% to 90% of which are singletons. Material for sequencing was PBMCs or T cells enriched from blood (not recorded which). The receptors shown here come from a middle-aged woman with acute COVID-19.

The rearrangement links TRBV18 to TRBJ1-1, with TRBD1 matching 7 bases. Per the germline V gene, CDR1 is KGHSH and CDR2 is LQKENI. The CDR3 loop spans 14 amino acids. Trimming cost V 4 bases and J 7 bases; bases outside gene matches: 9. CDR3 amino acids: CASSLPGGGGEAFF. CDR3 nucleotides: TGTGCCAGCTCACTTCCAGGGGGAGGAGGTGAAGCTTTCTTT.

The chain is built from TRBV6-2 or TRBV6-3 and TRBJ1-5; perhaps TRBD1 as D (5 bases). The length of the CDR3 is 16 residues. The V gene's germline CDR1 is MNHEY and CDR2 SVGEGT. Deletions cut 4 bases from V and 6 bases from J, with 19 bases between. The CDR3 DNA follows: TGTGCCAGCAGTTCCGACGCAGGGAGGGCGGGTCAGCCCCAGCATTTT. Protein product: CASSSDAGRAGQPQHF.

The J gene is TRBJ1-1, the V gene TRBV6-2 or TRBV6-3; D gene unclear. CDR1 MNHEY and CDR2 SVGEGT come from the germline V gene. V dropped 2 bases and J dropped 0 bases, with 4 bases sitting between them. The CDR3 is 13 residues long. This CDR3 is CASSYPVNTEAFF. The DNA of the CDR3 is TGTGCCAGCAGTTACCCGGTGAACACTGAAGCTTTCTTT.

The V and J genes are TRBV7-2 and TRBJ1-1; 9 nucleotides agree with TRBD1. CDR1 SGHTA and CDR2 FQGNSA come from the germline V gene. CDR3 length: 18 residues. V shed 0 bases, J shed 1 base, and the junction held 9 bases outside the gene matches. CDR3 region: CASSLAKGTGKGNTEAFF. The CDR3 DNA sequence: TGTGCCAGCAGCTTAGCGAAAGGGACAGGGAAAGGGAACACTGAAGCTTTCTTT.

The rearrangement uses TRBV5-1 and TRBJ1-5, with TRBD1 matching 7 bases. The CDR3 sequence is 16 residues long. The junction had 9 bases not matched to a gene; V was cut back by 4 bases and J by 2 bases. Germline assignment: CDR1 SGHRS and CDR2 YFSETQ. Here the CDR3 reads CASSATGATGNQPQHF. CDR3 coding DNA: TGCGCCAGCAGCGCTACAGGGGCGACGGGCAATCAGCCCCAGCATTTT.

The CDR3 protein is CASSSGDYGYTF. The CDR3 bases are TGTGCCAGCAGCTCAGGGGACTATGGCTACACCTTC. The rearrangement joins TRBV2 to TRBJ1-2; tentative D call: TRBD1 (6 bases). Trimming stripped 6 bases from V and 3 bases from J, with 8 bases between. CDR1 and CDR2 from the germline V gene are SNHLY and FYNNEI. This CDR3 spans 12 amino acids.

The rearrangement links TRBV18 to TRBJ1-2, with D possibly being TRBD1 (6 bases). CDR1 and CDR2 (germline): KGHSH, LQKENI. There are 16 residues in the CDR3. Trimming shortened V by 0 bases and J by 7 bases, and 18 bases separated the two germline ends. CDR3 loop: CASSPPWGLRSSGYTF. The CDR3 DNA reads as TGTGCCAGCTCACCACCGTGGGGGCTTCGGTCTAGTGGCTACACCTTC. Full variable domain (outside the CDR3, taken from reference TRBV18 and TRBJ1-2): NAGVMQNPRHLVRRRGQEARLRCSPMKGHSHVYWYRQLPEEGLKFMVYLQKENIIDESGMPKERFSAEFPKEGPSILRIQQVVRGDSAAYFCASSPPWGLRSSGYTFGSGTRLTVV.

Only one count was recorded for this clone. The chain combines TRBV30 with TRBJ1-2; TRBD1 matches at 12 bases. This CDR3 is 13 amino acids long. The ends lost 7 bases at V and 8 bases at J; junction bases unmatched: 8. Germline loops: CDR1 GTSNPN, CDR2 SVGIG (reference sequence). The CDR3 protein is CASPGQGARGYTF. CDR3 sequence (DNA): TGTGCCTCCCCGGGACAGGGGGCCAGGGGCTACACCTTC.

The chain carries TRBV27 and TRBJ2-1; 8 nucleotides match TRBD1. The CDR3 covers 15 residues. Germline V gene data show CDR1 as MNHEY and CDR2 as SMNVEV (reference sequence). V was clipped by 5 bases and J by 1 base; unmatched bases: 4. The CDR3 here is CASSRTGKSYNEQFF. DNA of the CDR3: TGTGCCAGCAGTAGGACAGGGAAGTCCTACAATGAGCAGTTCTTC.

The table lists this clone with a count of one. The chain uses TRBV5-1 and TRBJ1-4; 8 positions agree with TRBD1. Trimming at V came to 4 bases and at J to 8 bases, leaving 10 bases not matched to a gene. The CDR3 runs to 15 residues. Germline V gene data show CDR1 as SGHRS and CDR2 as YFSETQ. CDR3 sequence: CASSRGQGKVEKLFF. In nucleotides, the CDR3 is TGCGCCAGCAGCCGTGGACAGGGCAAAGTGGAAAAACTGTTTTTT.

In its sample, this clone was seen a few times. The CDR3 bases are TGCGCCAGCAGTCTAGAGGGACTAGCGGGGGGGCAGTATTTT. This translates into CASSLEGLAGGQYF. The chain joins TRBV10-2 to TRBJ2-3; TRBD2 aligns across 15 bases. The germline CDR1 and CDR2 sequences are WSHSY and SAAADI. The CDR3 covers 14 residues. The ends lost 5 bases at V and 11 bases at J; junction bases unmatched: 5.